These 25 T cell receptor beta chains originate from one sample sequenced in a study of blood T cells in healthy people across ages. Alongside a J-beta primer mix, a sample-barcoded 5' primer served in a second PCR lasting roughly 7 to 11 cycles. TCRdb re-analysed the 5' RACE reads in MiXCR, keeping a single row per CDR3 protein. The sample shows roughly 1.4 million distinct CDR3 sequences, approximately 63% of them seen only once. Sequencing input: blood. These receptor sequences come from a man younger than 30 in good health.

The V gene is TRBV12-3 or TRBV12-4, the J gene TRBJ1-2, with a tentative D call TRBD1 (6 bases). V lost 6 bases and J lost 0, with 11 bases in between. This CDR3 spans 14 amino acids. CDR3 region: CASRRQDPNYGYTF. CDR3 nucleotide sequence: TGTGCCAGCAGACGACAGGATCCTAACTATGGCTACACCTTC.

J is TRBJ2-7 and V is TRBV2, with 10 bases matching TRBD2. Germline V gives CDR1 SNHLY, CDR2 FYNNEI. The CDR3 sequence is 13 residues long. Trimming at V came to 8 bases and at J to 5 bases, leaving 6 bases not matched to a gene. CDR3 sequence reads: CASEAGGPNEQYF. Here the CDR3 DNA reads TGTGCCAGCGAAGCGGGAGGGCCCAACGAGCAGTACTTC.

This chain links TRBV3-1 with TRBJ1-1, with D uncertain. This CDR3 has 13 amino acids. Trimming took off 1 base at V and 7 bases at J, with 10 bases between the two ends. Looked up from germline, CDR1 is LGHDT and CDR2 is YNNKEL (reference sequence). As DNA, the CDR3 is TGTGCCAGCAGCCAAGTACGAAGCGTTGAAGCTTTCTTT. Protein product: CASSQVRSVEAFF.

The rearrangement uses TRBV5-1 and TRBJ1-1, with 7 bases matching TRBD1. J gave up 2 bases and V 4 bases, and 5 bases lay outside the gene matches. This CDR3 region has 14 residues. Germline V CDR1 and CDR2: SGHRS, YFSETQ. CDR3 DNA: TGCGCCAGCAGCCTGCGGGACAGCAACACTGAAGCTTTCTTT. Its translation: CASSLRDSNTEAFF.

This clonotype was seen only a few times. As DNA, the CDR3 is TGTGCCAGCAGATCGGGACAGGGTTGGACTGAAGCTTTCTTT. The encoded protein is CASRSGQGWTEAFF. The chain is built from TRBV7-9 and TRBJ1-1; 9 nucleotides align to TRBD1. In germline, CDR1 is SEHNR, CDR2 FQNEAQ (reference sequence). The CDR3 consists of 14 residues. Losses at the gene ends were 6 bases for V and 5 bases for J; bases not matched to a gene: 7.

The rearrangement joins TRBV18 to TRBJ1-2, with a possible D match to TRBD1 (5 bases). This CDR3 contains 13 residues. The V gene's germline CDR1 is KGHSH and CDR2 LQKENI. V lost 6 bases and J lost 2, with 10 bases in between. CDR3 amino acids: CASSSRDNYGYTF. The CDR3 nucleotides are TGTGCCAGCTCCTCACGGGACAACTATGGCTACACCTTC. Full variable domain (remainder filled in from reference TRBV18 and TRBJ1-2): NAGVMQNPRHLVRRRGQEARLRCSPMKGHSHVYWYRQLPEEGLKFMVYLQKENIIDESGMPKERFSAEFPKEGPSILRIQQVVRGDSAAYFCASSSRDNYGYTFGSGTRLTVV.

The CDR3 region has the DNA TGTGCCAGCAGCTTCGGTGTCCCATTTTACGAGCAGTACTTC. This codes for CASSFGVPFYEQYF. V gene TRBV5-6 combines with J gene TRBJ2-7, with D unclear. The CDR3 spans 14 residues. Between the trimmed V and J ends, which lost 2 bases and 4 bases, there was a span of 13 bases. The germline V gene encodes CDR1 SGHDT and CDR2 YYEEEE.

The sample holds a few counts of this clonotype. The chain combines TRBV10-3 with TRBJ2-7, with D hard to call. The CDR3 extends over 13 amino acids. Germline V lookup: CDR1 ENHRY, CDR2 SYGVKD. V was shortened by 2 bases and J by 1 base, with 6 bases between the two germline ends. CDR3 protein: CAISETLSYEQYF. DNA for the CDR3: TGTGCCATCAGTGAGACCCTATCCTACGAGCAGTACTTC.

The CDR3 sequence: CSVGPGDSGNTIYF. The DNA of the CDR3 is TGCAGCGTTGGGCCAGGAGACTCTGGAAACACCATATATTTT. The chain carries TRBV29-1 and TRBJ1-3, with unresolved D. V dropped 4 bases and J dropped 0 bases, with 10 bases sitting between them. Germline CDR1 and CDR2: SQVTM and ANQGSEA. CDR3 length: 14 amino acids.

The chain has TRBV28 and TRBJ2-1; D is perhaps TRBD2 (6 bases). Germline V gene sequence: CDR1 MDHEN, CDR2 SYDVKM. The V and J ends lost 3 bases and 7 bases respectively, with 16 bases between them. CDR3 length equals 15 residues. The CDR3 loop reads CASSLRRGRFNEQFF. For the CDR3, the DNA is TGTGCCAGCAGTTTGAGACGGGGGAGGTTTAATGAGCAGTTCTTC.

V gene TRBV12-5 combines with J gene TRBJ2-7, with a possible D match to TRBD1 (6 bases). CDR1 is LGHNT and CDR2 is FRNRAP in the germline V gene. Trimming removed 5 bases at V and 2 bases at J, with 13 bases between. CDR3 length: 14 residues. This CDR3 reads CASGPPGVAYEQYF. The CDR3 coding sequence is TGTGCTAGTGGTCCTCCAGGGGTAGCCTACGAGCAGTACTTC.

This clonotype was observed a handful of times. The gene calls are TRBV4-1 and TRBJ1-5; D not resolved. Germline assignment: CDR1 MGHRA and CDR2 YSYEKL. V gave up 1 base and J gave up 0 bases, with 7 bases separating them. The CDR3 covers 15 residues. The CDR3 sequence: CASSQAEYSNQPQHF. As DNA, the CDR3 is TGCGCCAGCAGCCAAGCAGAGTATAGCAATCAGCCCCAGCATTTT.

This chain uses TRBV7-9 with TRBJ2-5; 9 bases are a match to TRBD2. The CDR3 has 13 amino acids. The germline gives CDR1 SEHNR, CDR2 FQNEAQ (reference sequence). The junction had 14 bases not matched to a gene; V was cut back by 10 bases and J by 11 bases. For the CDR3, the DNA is TGTGCCACTGGGGATAGCGGGAGCGATGAGCAGTACTTC. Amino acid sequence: CATGDSGSDEQYF. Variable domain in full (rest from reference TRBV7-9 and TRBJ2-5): DTGVSQNPRHKITKRGQNVTFRCDPISEHNRLYWYRQTLGQGPEFLTYFQNEAQLEKSRLLSDRFSAERPKGSFSTLEIQRTEQGDSAMYLCATGDSGSDEQYFGPGTRLLVL.

DNA of the CDR3: TGTGCCAGCAACGAATTATATAGCGGGGCCAGCCAAGAGACCCAGTACTTC. Protein product: CASNELYSGASQETQYF. This rearrangement joins TRBV6-6 to TRBJ2-5; 8 bases are shared with TRBD2. Looked up from germline, CDR1 is MNHNY and CDR2 is SVGAGI (reference sequence). Trimming removed 7 bases from V and 1 base from J; junction bases left unmatched: 14. This CDR3 is built from 17 residues.

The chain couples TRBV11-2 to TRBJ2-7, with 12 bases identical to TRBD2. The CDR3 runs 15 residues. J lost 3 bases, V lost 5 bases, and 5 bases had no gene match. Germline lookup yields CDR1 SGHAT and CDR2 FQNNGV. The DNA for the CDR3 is TGTGCCAGCAGCCGACTAGCGGGAGCTTACTACGAGCAGTACTTC. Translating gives CASSRLAGAYYEQYF.

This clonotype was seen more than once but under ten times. The CDR3 DNA follows: TGTGCCAGCACCTGGCGGGGCGCGGAGTGGACCTACGAGCAGTACTTC. It is translated as CASTWRGAEWTYEQYF. This chain joins TRBV6-2 or TRBV6-3 and TRBJ2-7; TRBD2 might be the D (6 bases). V lost 7 bases and J 2 bases, leaving 21 bases between the germline ends. Germline values: CDR1 MNHEY, CDR2 SVGEGT. The CDR3 contains 16 residues.

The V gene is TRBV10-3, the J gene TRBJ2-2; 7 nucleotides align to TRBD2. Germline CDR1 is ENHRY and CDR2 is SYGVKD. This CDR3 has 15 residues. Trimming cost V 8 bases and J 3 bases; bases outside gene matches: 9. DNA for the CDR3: TGTGCCATCTCTCTCGGGGGGAAGGACACCGGGGAGCTGTTTTTT. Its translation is CAISLGGKDTGELFF.

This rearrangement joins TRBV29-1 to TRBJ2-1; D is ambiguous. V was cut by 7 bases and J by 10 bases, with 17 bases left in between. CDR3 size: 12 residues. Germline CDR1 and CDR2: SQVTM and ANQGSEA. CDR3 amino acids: CSADLSGREQFF. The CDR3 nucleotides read TGCAGCGCCGACCTATCGGGCCGGGAGCAGTTCTTC.

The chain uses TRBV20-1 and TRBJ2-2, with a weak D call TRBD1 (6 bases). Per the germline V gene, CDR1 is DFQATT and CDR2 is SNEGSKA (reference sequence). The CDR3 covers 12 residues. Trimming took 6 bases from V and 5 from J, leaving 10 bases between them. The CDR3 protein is CSARGLTGELFF. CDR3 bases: TGCAGTGCAAGGGGGTTGACCGGGGAGCTGTTTTTT.

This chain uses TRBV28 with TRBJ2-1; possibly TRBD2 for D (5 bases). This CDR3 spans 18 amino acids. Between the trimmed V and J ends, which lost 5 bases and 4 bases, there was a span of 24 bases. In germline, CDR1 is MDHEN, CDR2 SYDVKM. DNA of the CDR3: TGTGCCAGCAGTCCCCCACTTGGCGGGTACACACATTACAATGAGCAGTTCTTC. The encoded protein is CASSPPLGGYTHYNEQFF.

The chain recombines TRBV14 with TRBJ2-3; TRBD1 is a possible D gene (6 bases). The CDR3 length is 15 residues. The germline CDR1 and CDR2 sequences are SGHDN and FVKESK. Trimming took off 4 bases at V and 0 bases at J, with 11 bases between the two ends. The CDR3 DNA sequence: TGTGCCAGCAGCCGCACAGGGCTTAGCACAGATACGCAGTATTTT. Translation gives CASSRTGLSTDTQYF.

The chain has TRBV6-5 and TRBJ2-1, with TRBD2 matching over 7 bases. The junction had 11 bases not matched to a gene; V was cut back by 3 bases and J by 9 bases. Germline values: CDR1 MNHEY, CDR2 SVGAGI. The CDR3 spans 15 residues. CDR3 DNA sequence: TGTGCCAGCAGTTATGGGCGGACTAGGTTTGGTGAGCAGTTCTTC. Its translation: CASSYGRTRFGEQFF.

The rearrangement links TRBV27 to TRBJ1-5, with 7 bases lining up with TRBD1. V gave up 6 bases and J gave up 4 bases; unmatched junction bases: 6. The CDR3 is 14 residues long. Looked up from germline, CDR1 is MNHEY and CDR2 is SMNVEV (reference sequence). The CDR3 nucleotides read TGTGCCAGCAGAAGACAGGGTGCTAATCAGCCCCAGCATTTT. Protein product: CASRRQGANQPQHF.

The CDR3 is CSVGASGRESTDTQYF. CDR3 nucleotides: TGCAGCGTTGGGGCTAGCGGGAGGGAAAGCACAGATACGCAGTATTTT. This chain links TRBV29-1 with TRBJ2-3, with 12 positions matching TRBD2. Trimming took 4 bases from V and 0 from J; bases not matched to a gene: 5. From germline, CDR1 is SQVTM and CDR2 ANQGSEA. CDR3 size: 16 residues.

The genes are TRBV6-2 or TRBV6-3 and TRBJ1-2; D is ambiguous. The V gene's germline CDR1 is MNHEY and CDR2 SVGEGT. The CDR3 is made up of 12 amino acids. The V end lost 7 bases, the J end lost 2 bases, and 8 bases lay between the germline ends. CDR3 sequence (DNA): TGTGCCAGCACTGACCCAAACTATGGCTACACCTTC. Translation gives CASTDPNYGYTF.